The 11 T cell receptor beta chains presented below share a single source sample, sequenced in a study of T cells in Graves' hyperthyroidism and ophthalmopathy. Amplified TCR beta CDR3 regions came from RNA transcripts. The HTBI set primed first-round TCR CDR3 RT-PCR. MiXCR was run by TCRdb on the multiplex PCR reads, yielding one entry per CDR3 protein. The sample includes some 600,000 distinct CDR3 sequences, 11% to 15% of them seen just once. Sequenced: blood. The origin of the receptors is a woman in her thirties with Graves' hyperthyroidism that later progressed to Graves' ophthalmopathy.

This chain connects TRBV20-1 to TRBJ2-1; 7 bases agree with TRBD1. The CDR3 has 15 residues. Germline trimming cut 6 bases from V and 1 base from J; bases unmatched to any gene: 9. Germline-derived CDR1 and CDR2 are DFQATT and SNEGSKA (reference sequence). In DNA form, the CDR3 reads TGCAGTGCCCCCGCCCAGGGGGTTTCCTACAATGAGCAGTTCTTC. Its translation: CSAPAQGVSYNEQFF.

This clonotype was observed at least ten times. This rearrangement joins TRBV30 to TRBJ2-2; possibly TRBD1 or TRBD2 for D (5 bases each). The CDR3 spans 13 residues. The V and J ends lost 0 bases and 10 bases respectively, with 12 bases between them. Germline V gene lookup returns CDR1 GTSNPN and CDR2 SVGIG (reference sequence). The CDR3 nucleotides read TGTGCCTGGAGTGTACGGGTGGGGGAGGAGCTGTTTTTT. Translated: CAWSVRVGEELFF.

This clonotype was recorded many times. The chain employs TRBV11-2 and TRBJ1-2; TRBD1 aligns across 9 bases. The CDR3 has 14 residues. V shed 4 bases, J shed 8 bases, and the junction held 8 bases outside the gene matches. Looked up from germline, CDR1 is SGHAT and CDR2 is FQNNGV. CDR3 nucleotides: TGTGCCAGCAGCTCTCAGACAGGGACAGGGGGCTACACCTTC. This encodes CASSSQTGTGGYTF.

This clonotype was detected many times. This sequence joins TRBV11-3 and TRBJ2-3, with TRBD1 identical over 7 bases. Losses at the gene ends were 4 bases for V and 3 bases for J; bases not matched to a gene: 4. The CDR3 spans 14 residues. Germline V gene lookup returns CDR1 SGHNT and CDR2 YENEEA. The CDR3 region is CASSSSQGTDTQYF. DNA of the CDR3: TGTGCCAGCAGCTCCTCACAGGGGACAGATACGCAGTATTTT.

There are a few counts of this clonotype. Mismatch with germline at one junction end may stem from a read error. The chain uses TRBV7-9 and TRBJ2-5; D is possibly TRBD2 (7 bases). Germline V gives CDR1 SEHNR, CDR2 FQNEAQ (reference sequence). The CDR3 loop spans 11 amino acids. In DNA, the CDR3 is TGTGCCAGCAGCTCAGGGGACTACCTGAACTTC. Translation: CASSSGDYLNF.

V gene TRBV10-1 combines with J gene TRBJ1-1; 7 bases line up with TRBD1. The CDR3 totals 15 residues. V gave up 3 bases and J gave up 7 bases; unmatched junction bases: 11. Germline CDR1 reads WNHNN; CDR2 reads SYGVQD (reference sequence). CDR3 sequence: CASSDLASGTDEAFF. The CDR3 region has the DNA TGCGCCAGCAGTGACCTGGCGTCCGGGACAGATGAAGCTTTCTTT.

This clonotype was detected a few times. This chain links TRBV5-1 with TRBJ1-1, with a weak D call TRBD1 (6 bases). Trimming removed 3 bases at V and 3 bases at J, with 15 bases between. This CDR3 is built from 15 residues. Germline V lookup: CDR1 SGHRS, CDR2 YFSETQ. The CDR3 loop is CASSWGGEGDTEAFF. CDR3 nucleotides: TGCGCCAGCAGCTGGGGAGGGGAGGGGGACACTGAAGCTTTCTTT. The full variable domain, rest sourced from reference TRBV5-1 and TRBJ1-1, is KAGVTQTPRYLIKTRGQQVTLSCSPISGHRSVSWYQQTPGQGLQFLFEYFSETQRNKGNFPGRFSGRQFSNSRSEMNVSTLELGDSALYLCASSWGGEGDTEAFFGQGTRLTVV.

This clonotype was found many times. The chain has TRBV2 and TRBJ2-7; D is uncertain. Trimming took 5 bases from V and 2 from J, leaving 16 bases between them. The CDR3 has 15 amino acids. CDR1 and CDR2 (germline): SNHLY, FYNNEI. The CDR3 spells CASSSDFSLTYEQYF. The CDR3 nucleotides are TGTGCCAGCAGTTCAGACTTCAGCTTAACCTACGAGCAGTACTTC. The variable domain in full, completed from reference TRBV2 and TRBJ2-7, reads EPEVTQTPSHQVTQMGQEVILRCVPISNHLYFYWYRQILGQKVEFLVSFYNNEISEKSEIFDDQFSVERPDGSNFTLKIRSTKLEDSAMYFCASSSDFSLTYEQYFGPGTRLTVT.

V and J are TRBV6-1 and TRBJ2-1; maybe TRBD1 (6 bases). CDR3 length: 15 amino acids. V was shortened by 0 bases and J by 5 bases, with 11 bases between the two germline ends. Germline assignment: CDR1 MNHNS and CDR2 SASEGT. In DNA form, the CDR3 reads TGTGCCAGCAGTGAAGCTAGGACAGCCGACAATGAGCAGTTCTTC. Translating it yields CASSEARTADNEQFF.

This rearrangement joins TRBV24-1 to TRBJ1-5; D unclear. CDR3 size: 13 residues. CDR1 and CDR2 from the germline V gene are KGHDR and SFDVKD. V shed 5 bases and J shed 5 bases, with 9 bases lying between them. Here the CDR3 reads CATSAAVDQPQHF. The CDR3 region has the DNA TGTGCCACCAGTGCAGCGGTGGATCAGCCCCAGCATTTT.

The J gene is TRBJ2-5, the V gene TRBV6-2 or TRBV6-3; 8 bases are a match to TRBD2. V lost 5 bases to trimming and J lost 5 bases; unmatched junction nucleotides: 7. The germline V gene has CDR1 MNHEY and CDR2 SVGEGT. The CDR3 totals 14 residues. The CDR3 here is CASSKAGELETQYF. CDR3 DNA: TGTGCCAGCAGTAAAGCGGGAGAATTGGAGACCCAGTACTTC.